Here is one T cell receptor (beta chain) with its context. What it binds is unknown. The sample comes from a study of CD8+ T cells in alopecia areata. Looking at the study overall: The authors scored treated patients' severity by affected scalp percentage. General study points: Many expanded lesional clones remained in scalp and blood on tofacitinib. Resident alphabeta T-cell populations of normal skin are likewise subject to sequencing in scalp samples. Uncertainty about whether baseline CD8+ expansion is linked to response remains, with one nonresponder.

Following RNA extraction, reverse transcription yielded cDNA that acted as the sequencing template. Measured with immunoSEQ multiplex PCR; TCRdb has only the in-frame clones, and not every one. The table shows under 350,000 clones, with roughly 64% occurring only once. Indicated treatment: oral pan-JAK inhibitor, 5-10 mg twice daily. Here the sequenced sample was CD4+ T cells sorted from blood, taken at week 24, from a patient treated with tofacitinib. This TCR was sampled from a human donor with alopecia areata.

The CDR3 reads CASSESGQLNEKLFF. In DNA form, the CDR3 reads TGCGCCAGCAGTGAATCGGGACAACTAAATGAAAAACTGTTTTTT. The chain joins TRBV5-1 to TRBJ1-4; maybe TRBD1 (6 bases). The ends were cut back, 5 bases at V and 5 bases at J, with 16 bases in the middle. Germline-derived CDR1 and CDR2 are SGHRS and YFSETQ. The CDR3 contains 15 residues.